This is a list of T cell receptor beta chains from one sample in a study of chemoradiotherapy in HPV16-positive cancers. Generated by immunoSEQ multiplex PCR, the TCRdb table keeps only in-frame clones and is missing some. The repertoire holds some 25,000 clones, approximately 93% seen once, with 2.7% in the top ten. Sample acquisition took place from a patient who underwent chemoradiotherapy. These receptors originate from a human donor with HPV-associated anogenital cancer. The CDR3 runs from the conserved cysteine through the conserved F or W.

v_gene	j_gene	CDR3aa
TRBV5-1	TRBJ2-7	CASSRRGVSYEQYF
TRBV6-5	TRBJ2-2	CASSYYGELFF
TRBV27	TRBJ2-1	CASSPRTSGGPVQNEQFF
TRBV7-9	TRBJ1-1	CASSLALPTNTEAFF
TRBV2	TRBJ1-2	CASSQQGEYGYTF
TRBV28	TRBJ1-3	CASRGGAPRGNTIYF
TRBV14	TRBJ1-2	CASSPNRDRGKSYGYTF
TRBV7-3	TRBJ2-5	CASSPGIQETQYF
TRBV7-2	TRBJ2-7	CASSLDGNREQYF
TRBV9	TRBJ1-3	CASSVDSGNTIYF
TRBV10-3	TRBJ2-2	CAISDPPNTGELFF
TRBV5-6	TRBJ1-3	CASSFTGEFSGNTIYF
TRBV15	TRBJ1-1	CATSRGQGTLNTEAFF
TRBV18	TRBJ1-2	CASSPGVNYGYTF
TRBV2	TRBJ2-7	CASSGTVEQYF
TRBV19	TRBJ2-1	CASSKGLAGAGEQFF
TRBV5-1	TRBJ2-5	CASSLGVQETQYF
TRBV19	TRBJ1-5	CASSKRPEEPQHF
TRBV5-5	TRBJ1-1	CASSFSWTSTEAFF
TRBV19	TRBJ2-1	CASTRDRGLSNEQFF
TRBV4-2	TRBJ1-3	CASSQRGRSGNTIYF
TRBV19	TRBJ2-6	CASSEQGAGANVLTF
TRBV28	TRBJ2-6	CASSNQGGGSGANVLTF
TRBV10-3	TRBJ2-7	CAMGQGYEQYF
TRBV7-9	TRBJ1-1	CASSLIPDGNTEAFF